These 24 T cell receptor beta chains were sequenced from one sample in a study of response to subunit inactivated influenza vaccine. MiXCR, run by TCRdb on the RT-PCR reads, gives a single entry per CDR3 protein. The sample has hundreds of thousands of distinct CDR3 sequences, 12% to 15% seen once; the top ten hold 6% to 9.5%. The source was PBMCs from blood, collected approximately 15 days before vaccination. These TCRs come from a man aged 50 to 60 who received an inactivated influenza vaccine.

The chain links TRBV11-1 to TRBJ2-2, with D unresolved. V lost 5 bases, J lost 7 bases, and 17 bases lay in between. Germline loops: CDR1 SGHAT, CDR2 FQDESV (reference sequence). This CDR3 contains 15 residues. CDR3 DNA sequence: TGTGCCAGCAGCAAAGGTCGAGGCCGATTCGGGGAGCTGTTTTTT. This encodes CASSKGRGRFGELFF. Based on the CDR3 plus reference TRBV11-1 and TRBJ2-2, the full variable domain is EAEVAQSPRYKITEKSQAVAFWCDPISGHATLYWYRQILGQGPELLVQFQDESVVDDSQLPKDRFSAERLKGVDSTLKIQPAELGDSAMYLCASSKGRGRFGELFFGEGSRLTVL.

About this clonotype: At one end, the junction sequence differs from germline, possibly due to a read error. This chain connects TRBV20-1 to TRBJ2-2; TRBD2 agrees at 12 bases. The CDR3 covers 17 residues. Germline CDR1 and CDR2: DFQATT and SNEGSKA (reference sequence). The CDR3 region is CCARASLAGGDTGELFF. Here the CDR3 DNA reads TGCTGTGCTAGAGCCTCACTAGCGGGAGGCGACACCGGGGAGCTGTTTTTT.

In this sample, this clonotype turned up a few times. The J gene is TRBJ2-7, the V gene TRBV27; perhaps TRBD1 as D (6 bases). Trimming cost V 5 bases and J 2 bases, with 16 bases left between them. This CDR3 is built from 15 residues. Per the germline V gene, CDR1 is MNHEY and CDR2 is SMNVEV (reference sequence). DNA of the CDR3: TGTGCCAGCAGTGCTCTCGAGGGGGTAACCTACGAGCAGTACTTC. Residues: CASSALEGVTYEQYF.

The rearrangement joins TRBV7-9 to TRBJ1-2; TRBD1 agrees at 7 bases. Germline CDR1 is SEHNR and CDR2 is FQNEAQ (reference sequence). V was pared by 0 bases and J by 13 bases, with 8 bases of the junction left unmatched. The length of the CDR3 is 13 residues. The CDR3 spells CASSLAETGSITF. CDR3 DNA sequence: TGTGCCAGCAGCTTAGCCGAGACAGGGTCGATCACCTTC.

V usage is TRBV5-6 and J usage is TRBJ1-2, with a tentative D call TRBD1 (6 bases). The CDR3 is 14 residues long. The germline V gene has CDR1 SGHDT and CDR2 YYEEEE. The V end was cut by 2 bases, the J end by 7 bases, with 15 bases between. CDR3 region: CASSFGGEWRGYTF. The CDR3 DNA reads as TGTGCCAGCAGCTTTGGGGGCGAGTGGCGTGGCTACACCTTC.

This clonotype was picked up many times. CDR3 sequence: CASSLRRVNQLMNTEAFF. As DNA, the CDR3 is TGTGCCAGCAGCTTACGAAGGGTAAACCAACTAATGAACACTGAAGCTTTCTTT. The gene calls are TRBV11-1 and TRBJ1-1; no clear D. This CDR3 region has 18 residues. Deletions cut 2 bases from V and 0 bases from J, with 19 bases between. Looked up from germline, CDR1 is SGHAT and CDR2 is FQDESV (reference sequence).

This clonotype was seen many times. The chain employs TRBV4-2 and TRBJ1-1; D is undetermined. Between the trimmed V and J ends, which lost 0 bases and 2 bases, there was a span of 10 bases. Germline CDR1 and CDR2: LGHNA and YNFKEQ. CDR3 length: 15 amino acids. Here the CDR3 DNA reads TGTGCCAGCAGCCAAGAACCCCAGCTTAACACTGAAGCTTTCTTT. Translated, it gives CASSQEPQLNTEAFF.

The chain carries TRBV7-2 and TRBJ2-5; 9 nucleotides align to TRBD2. After removal of 7 bases from V and 4 bases from J, the junction contained 10 bases not matched to a gene. Germline lookup yields CDR1 SGHTA and CDR2 FQGNSA. The CDR3 runs 15 residues. The CDR3: CASNQGSGRGETQYF. Here the CDR3 DNA reads TGTGCCAGCAACCAGGGTAGCGGGAGAGGAGAGACCCAGTACTTC.

Many counts were recorded for this clonotype. V and J are TRBV7-2 and TRBJ1-1, with a weak D call TRBD1 (5 bases). CDR1 SGHTA and CDR2 FQGNSA come from the germline V gene. The CDR3 runs 14 residues. With 6 bases removed from V and 5 bases from J, the gap between germline ends came to 16 bases. CDR3: CASRTTPQGTEAFF. CDR3 coding DNA: TGTGCCAGCAGAACCACCCCGCAGGGAACTGAAGCTTTCTTT.

This clonotype has at least ten counts. V and J are TRBV29-1 and TRBJ2-5; weak D call: TRBD1 (6 bases). The germline V gene encodes CDR1 SQVTM and CDR2 ANQGSEA. Between the trimmed V and J ends, which lost 4 bases and 5 bases, there was a span of 14 bases. The CDR3 loop spans 13 amino acids. The CDR3 is CSVVVRGTETQYF. In DNA form, the CDR3 reads TGCAGCGTTGTCGTCAGGGGAACGGAGACCCAGTACTTC.

This clonotype has just a few counts. The chain employs TRBV6-1 and TRBJ2-2, with 8 bases lining up with TRBD1. V shed 1 base, J shed 5 bases, and the junction held 3 bases outside the gene matches. Germline V lookup: CDR1 MNHNS, CDR2 SASEGT. CDR3 length equals 15 residues. CDR3 loop: CASSEGQGRTGELFF. CDR3 sequence (DNA): TGTGCCAGCAGTGAAGGACAGGGGAGGACCGGGGAGCTGTTTTTT.

J is TRBJ2-7 and V is TRBV20-1; D is unclear. Trimming took 5 bases from V and 6 from J, leaving 11 bases between them. The CDR3 extends over 11 amino acids. The germline CDR1 and CDR2 sequences are DFQATT and SNEGSKA (reference sequence). The CDR3 DNA reads as TGCAGTGCTCCTGAGATGGTCGAGCAGTACTTC. Its protein is CSAPEMVEQYF.

There are many counts of this clonotype. The chain employs TRBV7-2 and TRBJ1-4, with TRBD1 identical over 9 bases. The length of the CDR3 is 16 residues. Germline V gene lookup returns CDR1 SGHTA and CDR2 FQGNSA. Losses at the gene ends were 5 bases for V and 7 bases for J; bases not matched to a gene: 11. In DNA form, the CDR3 reads TGTGCCAGCAGCAAGAGTATGGGGACAGGGTTTGAAAAACTGTTTTTT. It encodes CASSKSMGTGFEKLFF.

The table lists this clonotype with a few counts. This sequence joins TRBV9 and TRBJ2-7; D is undetermined. V was trimmed by 2 bases and J by 0 bases, leaving 9 bases between them. This CDR3 is 14 amino acids long. Germline V lookup: CDR1 SGDLS, CDR2 YYNGEE. The CDR3 protein is CASSVNMNSYEQYF. The CDR3 bases are TGTGCCAGCAGCGTCAACATGAACTCCTACGAGCAGTACTTC.

This clonotype occurred a few times. The rearrangement joins TRBV7-9 to TRBJ2-4, with no clear D. Germline lookup yields CDR1 SEHNR and CDR2 FQNEAQ (reference sequence). The V end lost 5 bases, the J end lost 3 bases, and 14 bases lay between the germline ends. The CDR3 has 15 amino acids. CDR3 bases: TGTGCCAGCAGCCCGGACGGCTTTTTCAAAAACATTCAGTACTTC. Encoded protein: CASSPDGFFKNIQYF.

This clonotype was seen only a few times. V and J are TRBV5-1 and TRBJ1-5; 8 nucleotides align to TRBD1. Unmatched junction bases numbered 11, after V lost 3 bases and J lost 0 bases. From germline, CDR1 is SGHRS and CDR2 YFSETQ. CDR3 length: 18 amino acids. CDR3 DNA: TGCGCCAGCAGCTCGGGACAGGCTGACATTTATAGCAATCAGCCCCAGCATTTT. It codes for CASSSGQADIYSNQPQHF.

The table lists this clonotype with a few counts. The rearrangement uses TRBV24-1 and TRBJ1-2; the D is unclear. V was trimmed by 4 bases and J by 7 bases, leaving 9 bases between them. Germline CDR1 and CDR2: KGHDR and SFDVKD. The CDR3 loop spans 12 amino acids. The CDR3 is CATSDQNRGYTF. The CDR3 coding sequence is TGTGCCACCAGTGACCAAAACCGTGGCTACACCTTC.

The chain links TRBV6-1 to TRBJ2-1, with D maybe TRBD2 (7 bases). V dropped 6 bases and J dropped 0 bases, with 15 bases sitting between them. CDR3 length: 16 residues. Germline V lookup: CDR1 MNHNS, CDR2 SASEGT. CDR3 residues: CASSPEGGISYNEQFF. CDR3 bases: TGTGCCAGCAGCCCCGAGGGGGGGATCTCCTACAATGAGCAGTTCTTC.

This clonotype showed up many times. The chain recombines TRBV3-1 with TRBJ2-1; TRBD2 is a possible D gene (6 bases). Trimming removed 5 bases at V and 1 base at J, with 12 bases between. The CDR3 is made up of 15 amino acids. The germline gives CDR1 LGHDT, CDR2 YNNKEL (reference sequence). In nucleotides, the CDR3 is TGTGCCAGCAGCTCCAGGCTAGCGTCCTACAATGAGCAGTTCTTC. Encoded protein: CASSSRLASYNEQFF.

This chain uses TRBV2 with TRBJ2-1, with a weak D call TRBD2 (5 bases). Trimming removed 4 bases from V and 10 bases from J, with 17 bases in between. This CDR3 is built from 14 residues. Germline V gives CDR1 SNHLY, CDR2 FYNNEI. Written as DNA, the CDR3 is TGTGCCAGCAGTGGTGGGCGTAACCCGGGGGAGCAGTTCTTC. Translating gives CASSGGRNPGEQFF. The full variable domain, in which reference TRBV2 and TRBJ2-1 provide the parts outside the CDR3, is EPEVTQTPSHQVTQMGQEVILRCVPISNHLYFYWYRQILGQKVEFLVSFYNNEISEKSEIFDDQFSVERPDGSNFTLKIRSTKLEDSAMYFCASSGGRNPGEQFFGPGTRLTVL.

This chain uses TRBV3-1 with TRBJ2-7, with a possible D match to TRBD1 (5 bases). CDR1 LGHDT and CDR2 YNNKEL come from the germline V gene (reference sequence). The CDR3 is made up of 15 amino acids. With 1 base removed from V and 0 bases from J, the gap between germline ends came to 10 bases. CDR3: CASSQGSRGSYEQYF. The CDR3 DNA reads TGTGCCAGCAGCCAAGGGTCAAGGGGCTCCTACGAGCAGTACTTC.

This clonotype was counted only a few times. The chain links TRBV20-1 to TRBJ2-5; a possible D gene is TRBD2 (5 bases). The germline V gene encodes CDR1 DFQATT and CDR2 SNEGSKA (reference sequence). This CDR3 region has 13 residues. Trimming shortened V by 5 bases and J by 2 bases, and 12 bases separated the two germline ends. CDR3 region: CSAPRTVQETQYF. The CDR3 region has the DNA TGCAGTGCTCCCCGGACTGTACAAGAGACCCAGTACTTC.

A few counts support this clonotype. The genes are TRBV6-2 or TRBV6-3 and TRBJ2-1; TRBD2 is a possible D gene (6 bases). CDR3 length: 11 amino acids. Trimming pared 6 bases from V and 8 bases from J, leaving 8 bases between. The germline gives CDR1 MNHEY, CDR2 SVGEGT. In DNA, the CDR3 is TGTGCCAGCAGGGAGGGATATGAGCAGTTCTTC. Its protein is CASREGYEQFF.

Only a few counts were recorded for this clonotype. J is TRBJ2-1 and V is TRBV24-1, with TRBD2 identical over 8 bases. Germline lookup yields CDR1 KGHDR and CDR2 SFDVKD. V was clipped by 4 bases and J by 0 bases; unmatched bases: 7. The CDR3 is made up of 17 amino acids. The CDR3 sequence: CATSDPGGASSYNEQFF. In nucleotides, the CDR3 is TGTGCCACCAGTGACCCCGGGGGGGCGAGCTCCTACAATGAGCAGTTCTTC.